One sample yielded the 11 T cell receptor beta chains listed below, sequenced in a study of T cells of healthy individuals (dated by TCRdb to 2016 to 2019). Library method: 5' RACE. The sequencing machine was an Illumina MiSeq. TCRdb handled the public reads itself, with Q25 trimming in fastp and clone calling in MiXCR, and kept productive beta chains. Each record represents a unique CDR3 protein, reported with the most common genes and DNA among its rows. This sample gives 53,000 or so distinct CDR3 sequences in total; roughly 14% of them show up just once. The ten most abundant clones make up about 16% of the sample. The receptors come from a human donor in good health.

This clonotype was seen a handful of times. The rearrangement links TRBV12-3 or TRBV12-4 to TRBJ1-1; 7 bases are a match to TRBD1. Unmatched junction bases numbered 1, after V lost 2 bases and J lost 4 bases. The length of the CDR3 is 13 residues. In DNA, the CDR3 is TGTGCCAGCAGTTTACAGGGGGGCACTGAAGCTTTCTTT. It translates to CASSLQGGTEAFF.

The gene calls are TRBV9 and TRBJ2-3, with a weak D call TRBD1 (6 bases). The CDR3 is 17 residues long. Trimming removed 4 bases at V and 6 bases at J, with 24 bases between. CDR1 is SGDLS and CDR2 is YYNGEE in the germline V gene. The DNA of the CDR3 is TGTGCCAGCAGCCTTGATAAGGACAGCCACGCCATGGATACGCAGTATTTT. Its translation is CASSLDKDSHAMDTQYF.

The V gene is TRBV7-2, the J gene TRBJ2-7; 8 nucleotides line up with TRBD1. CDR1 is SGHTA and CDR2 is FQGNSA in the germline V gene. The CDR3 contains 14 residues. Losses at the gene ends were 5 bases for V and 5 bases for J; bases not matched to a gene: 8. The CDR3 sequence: CASSGGQGFHEQYF. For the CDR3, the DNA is TGTGCCAGCAGCGGTGGACAGGGTTTCCACGAGCAGTACTTC.

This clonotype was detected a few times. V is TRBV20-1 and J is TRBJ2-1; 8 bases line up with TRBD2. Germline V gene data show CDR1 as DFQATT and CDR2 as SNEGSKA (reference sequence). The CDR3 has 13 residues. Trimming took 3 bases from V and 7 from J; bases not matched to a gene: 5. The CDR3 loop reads CSASGRAVNEQFF. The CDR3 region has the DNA TGCAGTGCTAGCGGGAGGGCCGTGAATGAGCAGTTCTTC.

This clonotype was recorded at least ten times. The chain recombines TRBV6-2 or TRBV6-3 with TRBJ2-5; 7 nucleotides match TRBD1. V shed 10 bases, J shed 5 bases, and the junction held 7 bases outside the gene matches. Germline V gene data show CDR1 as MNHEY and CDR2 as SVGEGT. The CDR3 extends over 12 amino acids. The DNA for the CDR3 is TGTGCCACCGCGACAGGGTCGGAGACCCAGTACTTC. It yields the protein CATATGSETQYF.

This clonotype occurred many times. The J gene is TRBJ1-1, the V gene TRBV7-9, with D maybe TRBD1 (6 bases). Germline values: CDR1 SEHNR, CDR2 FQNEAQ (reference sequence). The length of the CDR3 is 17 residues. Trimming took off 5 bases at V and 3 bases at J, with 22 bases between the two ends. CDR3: CASSPLSRGETDTEAFF. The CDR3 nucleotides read TGTGCCAGCAGCCCCCTTTCGAGGGGGGAGACGGACACTGAAGCTTTCTTT.

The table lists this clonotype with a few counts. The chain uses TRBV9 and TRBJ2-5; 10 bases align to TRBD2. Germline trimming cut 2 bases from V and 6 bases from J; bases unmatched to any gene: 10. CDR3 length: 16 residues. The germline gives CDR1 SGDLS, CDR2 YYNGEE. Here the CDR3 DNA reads TGTGCCAGCAGCGTCGCGGAGAGCGGGGGGGCAAAGACCCAGTACTTC. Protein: CASSVAESGGAKTQYF.

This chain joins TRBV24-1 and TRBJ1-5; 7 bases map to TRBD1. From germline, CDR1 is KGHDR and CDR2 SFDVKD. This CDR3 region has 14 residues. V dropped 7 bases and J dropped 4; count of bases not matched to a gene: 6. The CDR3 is CATSRQGWNQPQHF. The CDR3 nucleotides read TGTGCCACCAGCAGACAGGGATGGAATCAGCCCCAGCATTTT.

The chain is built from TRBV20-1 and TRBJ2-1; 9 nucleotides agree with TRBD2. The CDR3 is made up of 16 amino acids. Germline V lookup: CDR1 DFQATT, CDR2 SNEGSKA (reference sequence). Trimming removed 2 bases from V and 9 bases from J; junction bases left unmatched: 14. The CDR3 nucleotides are TGCAGTGCTAGAAGTTCGGCTAGCGGGACTCGGAGTGAGCAGTTCTTC. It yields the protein CSARSSASGTRSEQFF.

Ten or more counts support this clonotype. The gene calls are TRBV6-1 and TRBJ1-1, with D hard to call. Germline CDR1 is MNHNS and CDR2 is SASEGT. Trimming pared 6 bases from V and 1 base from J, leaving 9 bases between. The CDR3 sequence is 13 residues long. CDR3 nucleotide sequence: TGTGCCAGCAGCAATTGGGGGAACACTGAAGCTTTCTTT. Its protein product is CASSNWGNTEAFF.

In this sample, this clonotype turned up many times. CDR3: CASSDQFVGTEAFF. CDR3 nucleotides: TGTGCCAGCAGTGATCAGTTTGTTGGCACTGAAGCTTTCTTT. The chain is built from TRBV2 and TRBJ1-1, with D unclear. This CDR3 contains 14 residues. CDR1 is SNHLY, CDR2 FYNNEI, per germline. Trimming removed 3 bases at V and 4 bases at J, with 12 bases between. The complete variable domain, with remaining parts taken from reference TRBV2 and TRBJ1-1, reads EPEVTQTPSHQVTQMGQEVILRCVPISNHLYFYWYRQILGQKVEFLVSFYNNEISEKSEIFDDQFSVERPDGSNFTLKIRSTKLEDSAMYFCASSDQFVGTEAFFGQGTRLTVV.